The table lists the clone carrying this TCR beta chain with many counts. The antigen is undetermined. This record comes from a study of T-cell reconstitution after alpha-beta-depleted transplantation in children. Broader study findings: Where alpha-beta T cells came from about two months after transplant was reportedly several hundred expanded graft clones. From newly produced T cells came most of the T-cell counts and diversity one year after transplant. After transplant, high TCRbeta diversity at day 60 in some patients arose from surviving recipient T cells and thymic progenitors.

V was clipped by 2 bases and J by 4 bases, with 10 bases between them. CDR1 and CDR2 from the germline V gene are SGHRS and YFSETQ. CDR3 length: 13 residues. The library targeted TCRbeta and was prepared with unique molecular identifiers. TCRdb reprocessed the PCR reads with MiXCR, giving one entry per CDR3 protein. The sample records roughly 670,000 distinct CDR3 sequences, around 12% being singletons. The sequence was obtained from a girl aged 2 to 9 with congenital amegakaryocytic thrombocytopenia, due to receive a stem cell transplant. J is TRBJ2-7 and V is TRBV5-1; tentative D call: TRBD1 (6 bases). The sample here was PBMCs, taken before TCRalphabeta/CD19-depleted stem cell transplant. The CDR3 region has the DNA TGCGCCAGCAGCTTCTACAGGGAATACGAGCAGTACTTC. Encoded protein: CASSFYREYEQYF. The entire variable domain, with the rest obtained from reference TRBV5-1 and TRBJ2-7, is as follows: KAGVTQTPRYLIKTRGQQVTLSCSPISGHRSVSWYQQTPGQGLQFLFEYFSETQRNKGNFPGRFSGRQFSNSRSEMNVSTLELGDSALYLCASSFYREYEQYFGPGTRLTVT.